One and the same sample provided the 14 T cell receptor beta chains below, sequenced in a study of shared clonotypes between healthy human individuals. The protocol was immunoSEQ multiplex PCR, while the TCRdb copy is restricted to in-frame clones and leaves out a portion. The sample includes about 1.1 million clones, 78% of them seen just once. The specimen was memory CD4+ T cells from PBMCs. Subset described: CD45RA-negative fraction. These receptors came from a man younger than 35 in good health. Some clones in this sample may be carry-over from other donors' samples.

To note about this clone: A much more abundant neighbour one base away suggests this may be a read error. This chain joins TRBV6-6 and TRBJ1-1, with TRBD1 as a possible D gene (5 bases). This CDR3 has 13 amino acids. The V end was cut by 11 bases, the J end by 5 bases, with 18 bases between. Germline CDR1 and CDR2: MNHNY and SVGAGI (reference sequence). The CDR3 nucleotides read TGTGCCGGCACTCGGCAGGGTGGGACTGAAGCTTTCTTT. This codes for CAGTRQGGTEAFF.

The V and J genes are TRBV28 and TRBJ1-2; 9 bases map to TRBD1. Germline V gene data show CDR1 as MDHEN and CDR2 as SYDVKM. CDR3 length equals 15 residues. J lost 4 bases, V lost 3 bases, and 6 bases had no gene match. CDR3 sequence: CASSFPGQGLYGYTF. Here the CDR3 DNA reads TGTGCCAGCAGTTTTCCGGGACAGGGACTCTATGGCTACACCTTC.

This clone was counted only a few times. Other DNA sequences from this sample encode an identical CDR3 as well. The gene calls are TRBV5-1 and TRBJ2-3; D gene unclear. The CDR3 has 13 amino acids. The V gene lost 3 bases and the J gene lost 0 bases, with 5 bases spanning the gap. Per germline, CDR1 SGHRS and CDR2 YFSETQ. The CDR3 loop reads CASSSTSTDTQYF. The CDR3 DNA reads TGCGCCAGCAGCTCAACTAGCACAGATACGCAGTATTTT. The whole variable domain, filled in from reference TRBV5-1 and TRBJ2-3, reads KAGVTQTPRYLIKTRGQQVTLSCSPISGHRSVSWYQQTPGQGLQFLFEYFSETQRNKGNFPGRFSGRQFSNSRSEMNVSTLELGDSALYLCASSSTSTDTQYFGPGTRLTVL.

The chain couples TRBV5-4 to TRBJ2-2; 8 nucleotides line up with TRBD1. Trimming removed 4 bases from V and 5 bases from J; junction bases left unmatched: 7. This CDR3 is built from 15 residues. Germline-derived CDR1 and CDR2 are SGHNT and YYREEE (reference sequence). The CDR3 bases are TGTGCCAGCAGCCTACAAAGGACAGGGACCGGGGAGCTGTTTTTT. Protein: CASSLQRTGTGELFF.

V gene TRBV2 combines with J gene TRBJ2-7; a weak D match, TRBD2 (6 bases). Trimming removed 8 bases at V and 0 bases at J, with 17 bases between. From germline, CDR1 is SNHLY and CDR2 FYNNEI. CDR3 length: 15 residues. The CDR3 sequence: CASGRASVSSYEQYF. The DNA of the CDR3 is TGTGCCAGCGGAAGGGCTAGCGTGAGCTCCTACGAGCAGTACTTC. The full variable domain, with the rest looked up from reference TRBV2 and TRBJ2-7, is EPEVTQTPSHQVTQMGQEVILRCVPISNHLYFYWYRQILGQKVEFLVSFYNNEISEKSEIFDDQFSVERPDGSNFTLKIRSTKLEDSAMYFCASGRASVSSYEQYFGPGTRLTVT.

Remarks on this clone: A single base is all that separates this from a far larger clone, so a read error is likely. The sample contains more than one DNA sequence encoding this CDR3. The J gene is TRBJ2-7, the V gene TRBV7-2; D is possibly TRBD2 (6 bases). The germline V gene has CDR1 SGHTA and CDR2 FQGNSA. This CDR3 has 15 residues. Written as DNA, the CDR3 is TGTGCCAGCAGCGGCCAACCGGGACTCTCCTACGAGCAATACTTC. Amino acids: CASSGQPGLSYEQYF.

With regard to this clone: At one boundary the junction diverges from the germline segment, which might be a read error. The chain uses TRBV5-1 and TRBJ2-7, with 10 bases that match TRBD1. This CDR3 is 12 amino acids long. Germline loops: CDR1 SGHRS, CDR2 YFSETQ. CDR3 sequence (DNA): TGCGCCAGCAGCCCCGGACAGGGGGGAGCGGACTTC. Translating gives CASSPGQGGADF. Combining the CDR3 with reference TRBV5-1 and TRBJ2-7 gives the whole variable domain KAGVTQTPRYLIKTRGQQVTLSCSPISGHRSVSWYQQTPGQGLQFLFEYFSETQRNKGNFPGRFSGRQFSNSRSEMNVSTLELGDSALYLCASSPGQGGADFGPGTRLTVT.

The chain links TRBV4-2 to TRBJ2-7; D is undetermined. Germline V lookup: CDR1 LGHNA, CDR2 YNFKEQ. The CDR3 spans 13 residues. V lost 4 bases, J lost 2 bases, and 9 bases lay in between. CDR3 loop: CASSLEQTYEQYF. DNA for the CDR3: TGTGCCAGCAGCCTGGAACAGACCTACGAGCAGTACTTC.

This clone was counted a single time. The rearrangement uses TRBV7-9 and TRBJ2-2, with D possibly matching TRBD1 (5 bases). The V gene's germline CDR1 is SEHNR and CDR2 FQNEAQ (reference sequence). Deletions cut 5 bases from V and 5 bases from J, with 18 bases between. This CDR3 spans 16 amino acids. CDR3 nucleotide sequence: TGTGCCAGCAGCCCCTCGTTAGGGGTGGGGACCGGGGAGCTGTTTTTT. This encodes CASSPSLGVGTGELFF.

V usage is TRBV20-1 and J usage is TRBJ2-7, with no clear D. The germline V and J ends were trimmed by 6 bases and 5 bases, with 11 bases remaining between them. The CDR3 consists of 11 residues. Germline V gene lookup returns CDR1 DFQATT and CDR2 SNEGSKA (reference sequence). CDR3 DNA sequence: TGCAGTGCCAGAACCTACCACGAGCAGTACTTC. The encoded protein is CSARTYHEQYF.

The gene calls are TRBV10-3 and TRBJ1-2; 10 bases are shared with TRBD1. V trimming: 6 bases; J trimming: 1 base; junction bases outside the gene matches: 11. The CDR3 is 17 residues long. Per germline, CDR1 ENHRY and CDR2 SYGVKD. The DNA of the CDR3 is TGTGCCATCAGGGCTGGGACAGGGGAGGCGGATAACTATGGCTACACCTTC. Its translation: CAIRAGTGEADNYGYTF.

The chain joins TRBV5-1 to TRBJ2-1; 7 nucleotides align to TRBD1. Germline V gene sequence: CDR1 SGHRS, CDR2 YFSETQ. V shed 2 bases, J shed 3 bases, and the junction held 11 bases outside the gene matches. CDR3 length: 17 amino acids. Here the CDR3 reads CASSLGAARGLYNEQFF. The CDR3 DNA is TGCGCCAGCAGCTTAGGAGCGGCGAGGGGGCTCTACAATGAGCAGTTCTTC.

V gene TRBV6-1 combines with J gene TRBJ2-3; D is possibly TRBD1 (6 bases). The CDR3 totals 14 residues. The germline CDR1 and CDR2 sequences are MNHNS and SASEGT. V was shortened by 5 bases and J by 2 bases, with 11 bases between the two germline ends. For the CDR3, the DNA is TGTGCCAGCAGTAAAGGACAGACCACAGATACGCAGTATTTT. Amino acid sequence: CASSKGQTTDTQYF.

This clone was seen more than once but under ten times. The CDR3 sequence: CASRSGDRDVEQYF. CDR3 DNA: TGTGCCAGTAGGAGCGGGGACAGGGATGTCGAGCAGTACTTC. J is TRBJ2-7 and V is TRBV19, with 9 nucleotides matching TRBD1. Trimming took 6 bases from V and 6 from J; bases not matched to a gene: 9. This CDR3 has 14 residues. Germline CDR1 reads LNHDA; CDR2 reads SQIVND (reference sequence).